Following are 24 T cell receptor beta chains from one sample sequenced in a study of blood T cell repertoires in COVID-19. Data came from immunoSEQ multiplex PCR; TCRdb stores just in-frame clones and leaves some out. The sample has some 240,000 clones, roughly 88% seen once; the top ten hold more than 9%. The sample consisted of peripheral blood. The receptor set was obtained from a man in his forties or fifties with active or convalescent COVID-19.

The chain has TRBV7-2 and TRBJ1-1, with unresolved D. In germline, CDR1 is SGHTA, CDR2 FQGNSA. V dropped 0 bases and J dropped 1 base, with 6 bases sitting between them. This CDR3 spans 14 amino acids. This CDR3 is CASSLALSNTEAFF. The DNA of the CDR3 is TGTGCCAGCAGCTTAGCGCTATCGAACACTGAAGCTTTCTTT. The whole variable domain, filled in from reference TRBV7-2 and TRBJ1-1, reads GAGVSQSPSNKVTEKGKDVELRCDPISGHTALYWYRQSLGQGLEFLIYFQGNSAPDKSGLPSDRFSAERTGGSVSTLTIQRTQQEDSAVYLCASSLALSNTEAFFGQGTRLTVV.

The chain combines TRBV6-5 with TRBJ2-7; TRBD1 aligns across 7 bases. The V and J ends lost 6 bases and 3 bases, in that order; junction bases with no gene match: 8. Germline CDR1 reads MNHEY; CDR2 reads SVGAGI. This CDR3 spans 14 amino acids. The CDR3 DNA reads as TGTGCCAGCAGACACGGGACAGCGATCTACGAGCAGTACGTC. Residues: CASRHGTAIYEQYV.

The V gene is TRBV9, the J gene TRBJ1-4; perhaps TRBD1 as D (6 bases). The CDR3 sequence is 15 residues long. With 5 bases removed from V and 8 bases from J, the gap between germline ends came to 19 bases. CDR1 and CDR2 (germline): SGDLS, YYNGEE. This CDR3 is CASRWVGGEGEKLFF. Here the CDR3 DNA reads TGTGCCAGCAGGTGGGTAGGGGGAGAAGGGGAAAAACTGTTTTTT. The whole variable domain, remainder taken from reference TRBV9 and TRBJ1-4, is DSGVTQTPKHLITATGQRVTLRCSPRSGDLSVYWYQQSLDQGLQFLIQYYNGEERAKGNILERFSAQQFPDLHSELNLSSLELGDSALYFCASRWVGGEGEKLFFGSGTQLSVL.

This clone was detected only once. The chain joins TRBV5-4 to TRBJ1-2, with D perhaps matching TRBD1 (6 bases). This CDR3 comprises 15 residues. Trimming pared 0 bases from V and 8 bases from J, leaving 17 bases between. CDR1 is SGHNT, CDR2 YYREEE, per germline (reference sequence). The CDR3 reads CASSLAGAGARGYTF. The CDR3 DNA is TGTGCCAGCAGCTTGGCTGGAGCAGGGGCTCGGGGCTACACCTTC.

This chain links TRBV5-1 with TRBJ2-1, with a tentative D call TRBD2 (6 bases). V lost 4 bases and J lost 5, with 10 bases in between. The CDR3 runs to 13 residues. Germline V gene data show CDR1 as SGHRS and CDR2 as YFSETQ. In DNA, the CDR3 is TGCGCCAGCAGCCCGGGACTTAACAATGAGCAGTTCTTC. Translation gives CASSPGLNNEQFF.

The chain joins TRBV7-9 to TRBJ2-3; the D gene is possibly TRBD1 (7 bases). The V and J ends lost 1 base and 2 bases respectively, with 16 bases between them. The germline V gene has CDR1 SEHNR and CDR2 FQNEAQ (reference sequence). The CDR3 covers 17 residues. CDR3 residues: CASSLVTAGQITDTQYF. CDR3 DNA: TGTGCCAGCAGCTTAGTAACCGCGGGACAGATCACAGATACGCAGTATTTT.

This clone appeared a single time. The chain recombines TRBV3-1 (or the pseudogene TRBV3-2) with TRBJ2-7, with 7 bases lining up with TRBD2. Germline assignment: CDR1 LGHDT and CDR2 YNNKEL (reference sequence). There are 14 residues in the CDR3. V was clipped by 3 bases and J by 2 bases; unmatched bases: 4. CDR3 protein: CASSQRTRAYEQYF. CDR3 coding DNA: TGTGCCAGCAGCCAGAGGACTAGGGCCTACGAGCAGTACTTC.

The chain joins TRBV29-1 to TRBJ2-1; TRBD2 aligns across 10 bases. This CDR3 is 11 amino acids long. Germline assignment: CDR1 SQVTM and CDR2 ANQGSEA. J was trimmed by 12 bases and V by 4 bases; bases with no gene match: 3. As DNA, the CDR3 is TGCAGCGTTGCGAGGACTAGCGGGCAGTTCTTC. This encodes CSVARTSGQFF.

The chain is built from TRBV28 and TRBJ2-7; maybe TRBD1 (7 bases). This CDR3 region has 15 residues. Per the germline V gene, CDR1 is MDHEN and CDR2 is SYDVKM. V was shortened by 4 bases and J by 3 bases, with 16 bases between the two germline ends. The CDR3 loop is CASSSGGRGVYEQYF. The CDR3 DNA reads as TGTGCCAGCAGTTCAGGCGGCAGGGGGGTCTACGAGCAGTACTTC. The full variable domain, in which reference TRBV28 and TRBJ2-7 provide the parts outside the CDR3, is DVKVTQSSRYLVKRTGEKVFLECVQDMDHENMFWYRQDPGLGLRLIYFSYDVKMKEKGDIPEGYSVSREKKERFSLILESASTNQTSMYLCASSSGGRGVYEQYFGPGTRLTVT.

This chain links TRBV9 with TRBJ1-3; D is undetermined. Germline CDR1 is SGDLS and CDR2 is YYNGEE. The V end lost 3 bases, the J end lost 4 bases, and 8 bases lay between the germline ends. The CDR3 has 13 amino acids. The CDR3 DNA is TGTGCCAGCAGCGCACAACAGGGAAACACCATATATTTT. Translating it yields CASSAQQGNTIYF.

This CDR3 reads CSASTGLTYGYTF. The CDR3 DNA follows: TGCAGTGCTAGTACGGGACTAACCTATGGCTACACCTTC. J is TRBJ1-2 and V is TRBV20-1, with D maybe TRBD1 (5 bases). Trimming left V 3 bases short and J 4 bases short, with 12 bases between. CDR1 and CDR2 (germline): DFQATT, SNEGSKA (reference sequence). This CDR3 region has 13 residues.

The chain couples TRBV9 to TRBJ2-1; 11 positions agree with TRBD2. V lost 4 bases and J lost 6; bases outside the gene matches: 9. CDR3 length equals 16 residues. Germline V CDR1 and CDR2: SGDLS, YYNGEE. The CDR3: CASSRTLAGGPNEQFF. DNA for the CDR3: TGTGCCAGCAGCCGCACCTTAGCGGGGGGGCCCAATGAGCAGTTCTTC.

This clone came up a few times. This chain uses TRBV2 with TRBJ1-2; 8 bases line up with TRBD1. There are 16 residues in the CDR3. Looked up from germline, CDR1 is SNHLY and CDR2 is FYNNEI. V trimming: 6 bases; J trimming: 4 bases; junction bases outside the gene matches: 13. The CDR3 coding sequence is TGTGCCAGCAGCCCCTCCCTACAGGGGGGAGGCTATGGCTACACCTTC. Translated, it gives CASSPSLQGGGYGYTF.

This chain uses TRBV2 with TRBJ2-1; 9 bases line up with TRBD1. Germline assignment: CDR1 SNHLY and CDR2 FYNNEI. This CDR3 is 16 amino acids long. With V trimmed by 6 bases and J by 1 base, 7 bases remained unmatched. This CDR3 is CASRSGTGKSYNEQFF. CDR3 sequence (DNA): TGTGCCAGCAGATCTGGGACAGGGAAATCCTACAATGAGCAGTTCTTC.

The CDR3 sequence is CASSFGRRPHTGELFF. The CDR3 coding sequence is TGTGCCAGCAGTTTCGGGAGGAGGCCCCACACCGGGGAGCTGTTTTTT. The chain combines TRBV7-2 with TRBJ2-2; 7 bases are shared with TRBD2. Germline V lookup: CDR1 SGHTA, CDR2 FQGNSA. CDR3 length equals 16 residues. J lost 3 bases, V lost 6 bases, and 10 bases had no gene match.

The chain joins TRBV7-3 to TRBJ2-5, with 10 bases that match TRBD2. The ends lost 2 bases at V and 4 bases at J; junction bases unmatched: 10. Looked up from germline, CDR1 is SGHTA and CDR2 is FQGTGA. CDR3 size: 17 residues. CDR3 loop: CASSLGAGGPLIETQYF. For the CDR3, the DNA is TGTGCCAGCAGCTTAGGAGCGGGGGGGCCACTAATAGAGACCCAGTACTTC.

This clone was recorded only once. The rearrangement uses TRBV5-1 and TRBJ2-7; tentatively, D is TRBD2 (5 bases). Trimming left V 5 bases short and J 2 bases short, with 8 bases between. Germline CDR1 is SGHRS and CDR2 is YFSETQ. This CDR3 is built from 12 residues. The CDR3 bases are TGCGCCAGCAGTTCGGGGACCTACGAGCAGTACTTC. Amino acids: CASSSGTYEQYF.

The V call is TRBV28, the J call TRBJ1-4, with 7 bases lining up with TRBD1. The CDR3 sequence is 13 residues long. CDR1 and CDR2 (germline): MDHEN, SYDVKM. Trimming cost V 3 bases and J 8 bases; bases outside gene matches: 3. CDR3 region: CASSLGDSEKLFF. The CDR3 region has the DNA TGTGCCAGCAGTTTGGGGGACAGCGAAAAACTGTTTTTT.

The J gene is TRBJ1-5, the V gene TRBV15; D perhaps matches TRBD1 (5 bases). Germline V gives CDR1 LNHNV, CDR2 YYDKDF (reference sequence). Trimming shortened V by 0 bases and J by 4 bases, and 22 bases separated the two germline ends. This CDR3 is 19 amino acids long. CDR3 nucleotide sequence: TGTGCCACCAGCAGAGATGAGTCCGCGGTTGTCCAGGGAAATCAGCCCCAGCATTTT. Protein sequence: CATSRDESAVVQGNQPQHF.

CDR3 sequence: CASSISLTGHTEAFF. The CDR3 DNA is TGTGCCAGTAGTATTTCTTTGACGGGTCACACTGAAGCTTTCTTT. The J gene is TRBJ1-1, the V gene TRBV19; D unresolved. Between the trimmed V and J ends, which lost 3 bases and 3 bases, there was a span of 14 bases. The CDR3 is 15 amino acids. Germline loops: CDR1 LNHDA, CDR2 SQIVND (reference sequence).

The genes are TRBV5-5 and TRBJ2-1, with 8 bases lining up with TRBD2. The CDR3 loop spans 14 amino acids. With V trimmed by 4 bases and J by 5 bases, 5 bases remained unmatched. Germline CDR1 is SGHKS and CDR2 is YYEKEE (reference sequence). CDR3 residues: CASSGTSGHNEQFF. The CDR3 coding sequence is TGTGCCAGCAGCGGAACTAGCGGCCACAATGAGCAGTTCTTC.

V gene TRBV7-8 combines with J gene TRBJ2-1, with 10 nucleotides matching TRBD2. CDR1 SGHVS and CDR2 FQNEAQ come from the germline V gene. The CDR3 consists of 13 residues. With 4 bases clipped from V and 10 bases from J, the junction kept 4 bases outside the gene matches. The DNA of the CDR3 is TGTGCCAGCAGCTCAGAGCGGGAGGGAGAGCAGTTCTTC. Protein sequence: CASSSEREGEQFF.

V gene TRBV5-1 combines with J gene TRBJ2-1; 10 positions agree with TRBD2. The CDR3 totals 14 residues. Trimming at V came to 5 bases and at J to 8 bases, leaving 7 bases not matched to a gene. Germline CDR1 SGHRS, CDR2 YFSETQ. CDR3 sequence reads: CASRPSGSGDEQFF. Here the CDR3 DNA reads TGCGCCAGCAGACCTAGCGGGAGTGGCGATGAGCAGTTCTTC.

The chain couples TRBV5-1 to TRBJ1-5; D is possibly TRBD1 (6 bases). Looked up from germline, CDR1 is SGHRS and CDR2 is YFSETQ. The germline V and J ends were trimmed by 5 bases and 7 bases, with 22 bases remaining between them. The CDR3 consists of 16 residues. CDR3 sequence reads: CASSYLPRDQGQPQHF. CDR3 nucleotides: TGCGCCAGCAGTTACCTACCCAGGGATCAGGGGCAGCCCCAGCATTTT.